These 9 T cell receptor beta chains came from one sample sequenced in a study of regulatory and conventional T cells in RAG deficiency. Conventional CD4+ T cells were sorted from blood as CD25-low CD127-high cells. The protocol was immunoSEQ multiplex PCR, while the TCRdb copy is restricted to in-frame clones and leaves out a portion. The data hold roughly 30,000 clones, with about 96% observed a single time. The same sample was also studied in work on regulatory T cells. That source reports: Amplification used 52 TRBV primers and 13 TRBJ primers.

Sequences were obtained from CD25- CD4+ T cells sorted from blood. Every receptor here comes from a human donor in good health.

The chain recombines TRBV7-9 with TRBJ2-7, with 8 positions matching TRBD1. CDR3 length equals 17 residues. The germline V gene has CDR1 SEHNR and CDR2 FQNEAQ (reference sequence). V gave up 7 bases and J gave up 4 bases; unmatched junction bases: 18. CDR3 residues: CASTLLGLGQGAYEQYF. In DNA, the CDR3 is TGTGCCAGCACCCTTCTCGGGTTAGGGCAGGGGGCTTACGAGCAGTACTTC.

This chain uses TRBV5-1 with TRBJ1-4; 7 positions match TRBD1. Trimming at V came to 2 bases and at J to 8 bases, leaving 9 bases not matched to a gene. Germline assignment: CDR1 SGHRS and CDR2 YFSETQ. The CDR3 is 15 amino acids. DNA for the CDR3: TGCGCCAGCAGCTTAGGGGACAGTCTGGGGGAAAAACTGTTTTTT. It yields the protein CASSLGDSLGEKLFF.

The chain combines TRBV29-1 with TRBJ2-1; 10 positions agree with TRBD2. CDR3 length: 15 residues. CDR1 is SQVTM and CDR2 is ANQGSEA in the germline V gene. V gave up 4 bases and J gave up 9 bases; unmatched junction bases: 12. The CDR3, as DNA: TGCAGCGTTGTATCTCTAGCGGGAGCGGGGGGTGAGCAGTTCTTC. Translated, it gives CSVVSLAGAGGEQFF.

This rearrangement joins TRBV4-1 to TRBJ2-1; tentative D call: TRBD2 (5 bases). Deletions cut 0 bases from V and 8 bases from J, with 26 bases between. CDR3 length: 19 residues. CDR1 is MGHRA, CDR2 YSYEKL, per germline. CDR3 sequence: CASSQEGSLRTPGFYEQFF. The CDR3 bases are TGCGCCAGCAGCCAAGAAGGAAGTCTCAGGACTCCCGGCTTTTATGAGCAGTTCTTC.

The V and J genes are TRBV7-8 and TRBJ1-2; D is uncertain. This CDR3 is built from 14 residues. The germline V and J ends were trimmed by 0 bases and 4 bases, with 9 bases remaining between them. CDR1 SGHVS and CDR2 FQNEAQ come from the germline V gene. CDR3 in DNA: TGTGCCAGCAGCTTAGCGGCGGGATTCTATGGCTACACCTTC. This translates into CASSLAAGFYGYTF.

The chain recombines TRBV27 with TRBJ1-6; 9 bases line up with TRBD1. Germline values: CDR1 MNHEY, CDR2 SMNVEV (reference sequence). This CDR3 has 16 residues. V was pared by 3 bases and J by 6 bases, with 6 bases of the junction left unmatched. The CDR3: CASSLTPGQGNSPLHF. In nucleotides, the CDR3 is TGTGCCAGCAGTTTGACACCGGGACAGGGTAATTCACCCCTCCACTTT.

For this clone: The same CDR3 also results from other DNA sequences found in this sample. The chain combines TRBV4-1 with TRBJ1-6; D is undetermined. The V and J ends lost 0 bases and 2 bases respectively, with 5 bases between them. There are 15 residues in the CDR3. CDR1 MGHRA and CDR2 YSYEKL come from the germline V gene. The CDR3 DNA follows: TGCGCCAGCAGCCAAGACCTAACCTATAATTCACCCCTCCACTTT. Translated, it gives CASSQDLTYNSPLHF.

DNA of the CDR3: TGTGCCAGTGGTCACAGCTACAATGAGCAGTTCTTC. This translates into CASGHSYNEQFF. The chain has TRBV11-2 and TRBJ2-1, with unresolved D. From germline, CDR1 is SGHAT and CDR2 FQNNGV. The CDR3 contains 12 residues. V lost 9 bases and J 3 bases, leaving 9 bases between the germline ends.

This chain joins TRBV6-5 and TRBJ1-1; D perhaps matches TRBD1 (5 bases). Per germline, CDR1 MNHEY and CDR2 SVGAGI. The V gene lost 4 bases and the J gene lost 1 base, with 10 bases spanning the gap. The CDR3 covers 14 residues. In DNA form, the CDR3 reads TGTGCCAGCAGTTTGGGGGGTCGGAACACTGAAGCTTTCTTT. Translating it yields CASSLGGRNTEAFF.